What follows describes a single T cell receptor (beta chain). Its antigen remains unidentified. The data belong to a study of OX40 agonist ivuxolimab in advanced cancers. Study-level background: With a range of roughly 20 to 85, age averaged approximately 54 years, and around 83% were male. Study-wide results and caveats: By week 6 at 0.1 to 3.0 mg/kg, blood CD4+ and CD8+ T cells had expanded clonally.

Generated by immunoSEQ multiplex PCR, the TCRdb table keeps only in-frame clones and is missing some. The sample lists 50,000 or so clones, 88% occurring once. The sequencing used CD4+ or CD8+ T cells sorted from blood, collected in a trial of the OX40 agonist ivuxolimab. The sequence was collected from an adult with an advanced solid tumor such as melanoma, head and neck, liver or kidney cancer.

The CDR3 region has the DNA TGTGCCAGCAGCTTTGAAGGAGTAGAGACCCAGTACTTC. Translated, it gives CASSFEGVETQYF. V usage is TRBV5-4 and J usage is TRBJ2-5; D gene ambiguous. Trimming took off 2 bases at V and 4 bases at J, with 9 bases between the two ends. The germline CDR1 and CDR2 sequences are SGHNT and YYREEE (reference sequence). The CDR3 length is 13 residues.